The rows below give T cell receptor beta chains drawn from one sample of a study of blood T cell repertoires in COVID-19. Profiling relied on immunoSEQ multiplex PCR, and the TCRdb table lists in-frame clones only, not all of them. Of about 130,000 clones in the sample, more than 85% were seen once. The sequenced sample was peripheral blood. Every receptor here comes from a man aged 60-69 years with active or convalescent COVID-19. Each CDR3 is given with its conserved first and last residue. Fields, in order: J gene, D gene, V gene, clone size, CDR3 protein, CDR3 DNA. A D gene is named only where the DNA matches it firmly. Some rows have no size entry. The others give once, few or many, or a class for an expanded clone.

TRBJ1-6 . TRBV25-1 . CASSEAIEGSPLHF TGTGCCAGCAGTGAGGCGATAGAGGGATCACCCCTCCACTTT
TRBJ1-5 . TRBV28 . CASSLAGLGNQPQHF TGTGCCAGCAGTTTGGCAGGGTTGGGCAATCAGCCCCAGCATTTT
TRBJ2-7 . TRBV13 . CASSTGDEQYF TGTGCCAGCAGCACCGGGGACGAGCAGTACTTC
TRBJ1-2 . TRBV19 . CASSTQVYRGYTF TGTGCCAGTAGTACGCAGGTTTATCGTGGCTACACCTTC
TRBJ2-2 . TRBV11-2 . CASSPRPSAISGELFF TGTGCCAGCAGCCCCCGGCCCAGCGCCATATCCGGGGAGCTGTTTTTT
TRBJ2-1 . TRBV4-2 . CASSQENLNNEQFF TGTGCCAGCAGCCAAGAAAACTTAAACAATGAGCAGTTCTTC
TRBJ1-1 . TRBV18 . CASSPVGGLGNEAFF TGTGCCAGCTCCCCGGTGGGGGGACTGGGAAATGAAGCTTTCTTT
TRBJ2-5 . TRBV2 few CASAREEETQYF TGTGCCAGCGCCCGTGAGGAAGAGACCCAGTACTTC
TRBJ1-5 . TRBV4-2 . CASSQGDRSDQPQHF TGTGCCAGCAGCCAGGGAGACAGGTCCGATCAGCCCCAGCATTTT
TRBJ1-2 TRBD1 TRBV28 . CASSLGGGNDYGYTF TGTGCCAGCAGTTTAGGAGGGGGCAATGACTATGGCTACACCTTC
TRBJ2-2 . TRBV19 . CASSPWPGDGELFF TGTGCCAGTTCCCCGTGGCCGGGAGACGGGGAGCTGTTTTTT
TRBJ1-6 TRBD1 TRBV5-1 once CASSETTGAGNSPLHF TGCGCCAGCAGCGAGACGACAGGGGCAGGGAATTCACCCCTCCACTTT
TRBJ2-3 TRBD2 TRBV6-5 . CASSYSSGRGTDTQYF TGTGCCAGCAGTTACTCGTCCGGGAGGGGGACAGATACGCAGTATTTT
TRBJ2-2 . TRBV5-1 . CASSLELTGELFF TGCGCCAGCAGCTTGGAGCTCACCGGGGAGCTGTTTTTT
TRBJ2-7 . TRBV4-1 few CASSQDHRGQSYEQYF TGCGCCAGCAGCCAAGATCATCGGGGTCAAAGCTACGAGCAGTACTTC
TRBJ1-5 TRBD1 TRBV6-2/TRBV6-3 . CASSSADRGQPQHF TGTGCCAGCAGTTCCGCAGACAGGGGACAGCCCCAGCATTTT
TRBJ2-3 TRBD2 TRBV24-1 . CATSDPRGSWTSAPLKGSTDTQYF TGTGCCACCAGTGACCCGAGGGGCAGTTGGACTAGCGCGCCGCTCAAGGGTAGCACAGATACGCAGTATTTT
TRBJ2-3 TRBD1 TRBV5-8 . CASSPDREGTDTQYF TGTGCCAGCAGCCCCGACAGGGAAGGCACAGATACGCAGTATTTT
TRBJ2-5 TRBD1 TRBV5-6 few CASSAGQVEETQYF TGTGCCAGCAGCGCTGGACAGGTGGAAGAGACCCAGTACTTC
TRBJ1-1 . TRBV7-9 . CASSLGAGVSTEAFF TGTGCCAGCAGCTTAGGGGCAGGGGTGTCGACTGAAGCTTTCTTT
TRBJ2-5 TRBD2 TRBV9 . CASSVGEGGRRTQYF TGTGCCAGCAGCGTAGGGGAGGGCGGAAGAAGGACCCAGTACTTC
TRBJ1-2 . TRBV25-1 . CASSDSYYGYTF TGTGCCAGCAGTGACAGTTACTATGGCTACACCTTC
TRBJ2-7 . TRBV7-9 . CASSLVPAAKTYEQYF TGTGCCAGCAGCTTAGTTCCAGCGGCCAAAACATACGAGCAGTACTTC
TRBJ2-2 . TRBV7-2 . CASSLIRGGWNTGELFF TGTGCCAGCAGCTTAATCAGGGGAGGGTGGAACACCGGGGAGCTGTTTTTT
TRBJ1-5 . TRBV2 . CASSARAGTQPQHF TGTGCCAGCAGCGCTAGAGCGGGCACTCAGCCCCAGCATTTT
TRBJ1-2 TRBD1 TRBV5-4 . CASSKPQGDRVGYTF TGTGCCAGCAGCAAGCCTCAGGGGGACAGGGTCGGCTACACCTTC
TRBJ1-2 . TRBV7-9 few CASTGRGRGGYTF TGTGCCAGCACGGGCCGCGGAAGGGGCGGCTACACCTTC
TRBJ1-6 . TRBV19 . CASSIKRSSYNSPLHF TGTGCCAGTAGTATTAAGAGGAGCTCCTATAATTCACCCCTCCACTTT
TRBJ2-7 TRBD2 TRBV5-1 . CASSAPTGTSVSYEQYF TGCGCCAGCAGCGCACCGACCGGGACTAGCGTGTCCTACGAGCAGTACTTC
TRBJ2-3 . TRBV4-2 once CASSHFTEGLDDADTQYF TGTGCCAGCAGCCATTTTACCGAGGGACTCGATGACGCAGATACGCAGTATTTT
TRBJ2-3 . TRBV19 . CASSEAGPDTQYF TGTGCCAGTAGTGAGGCTGGTCCGGATACGCAGTATTTT
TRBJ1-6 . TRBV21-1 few CASSATGQVYSPLHF TGTGCCAGCAGCGCGACGGGACAGGTCTATTCACCCCTCCACTTT
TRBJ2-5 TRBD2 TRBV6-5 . CAVRGGETQYF TGTGCCGTCCGGGGGGGGGAGACCCAGTACTTC